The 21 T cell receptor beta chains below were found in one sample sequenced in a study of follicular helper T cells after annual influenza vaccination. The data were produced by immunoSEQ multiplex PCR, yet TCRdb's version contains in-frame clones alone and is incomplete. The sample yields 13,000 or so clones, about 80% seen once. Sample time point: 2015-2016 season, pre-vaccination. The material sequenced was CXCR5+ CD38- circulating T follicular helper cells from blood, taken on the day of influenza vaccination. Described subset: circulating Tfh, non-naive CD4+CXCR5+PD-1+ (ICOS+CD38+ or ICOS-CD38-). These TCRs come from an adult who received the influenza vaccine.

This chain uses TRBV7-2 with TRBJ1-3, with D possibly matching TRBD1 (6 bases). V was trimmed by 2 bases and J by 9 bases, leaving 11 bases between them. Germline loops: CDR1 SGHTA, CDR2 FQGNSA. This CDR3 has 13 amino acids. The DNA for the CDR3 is TGTGCCAGCAGCTTAACAACAGGGCCCACCATATATTTT. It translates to CASSLTTGPTIYF.

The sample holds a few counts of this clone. As DNA, the CDR3 is TGTGCCAGCAGCGAAACAGGGGTAGGCAATCAGCCCCAGCATTTT. Its translation is CASSETGVGNQPQHF. The rearrangement uses TRBV2 and TRBJ1-5, with TRBD1 identical over 7 bases. This CDR3 is built from 15 residues. Germline V gene data show CDR1 as SNHLY and CDR2 as FYNNEI. J gave up 2 bases and V 6 bases, and 7 bases lay outside the gene matches.

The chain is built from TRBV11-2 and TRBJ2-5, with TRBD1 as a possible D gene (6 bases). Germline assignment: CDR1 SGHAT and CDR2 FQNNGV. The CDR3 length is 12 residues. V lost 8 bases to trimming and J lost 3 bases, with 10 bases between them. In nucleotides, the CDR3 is TGTGCCAGCCAACAGGGAAAAGAGACCCAGTACTTC. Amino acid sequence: CASQQGKETQYF.

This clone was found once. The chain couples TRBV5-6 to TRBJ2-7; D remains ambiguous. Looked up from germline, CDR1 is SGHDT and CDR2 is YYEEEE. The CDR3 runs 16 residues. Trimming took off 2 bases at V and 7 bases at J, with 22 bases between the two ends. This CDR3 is CASSLWRNTNLGEQYF. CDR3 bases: TGTGCCAGCAGCTTATGGCGGAACACAAATCTGGGGGAGCAGTACTTC.

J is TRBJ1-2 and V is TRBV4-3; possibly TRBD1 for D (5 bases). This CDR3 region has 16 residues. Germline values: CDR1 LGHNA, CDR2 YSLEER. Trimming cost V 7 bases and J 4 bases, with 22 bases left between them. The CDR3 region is CASNSREGWGPYGYTF. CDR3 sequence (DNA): TGCGCCAGCAATTCGAGGGAAGGATGGGGACCCTATGGCTACACCTTC.

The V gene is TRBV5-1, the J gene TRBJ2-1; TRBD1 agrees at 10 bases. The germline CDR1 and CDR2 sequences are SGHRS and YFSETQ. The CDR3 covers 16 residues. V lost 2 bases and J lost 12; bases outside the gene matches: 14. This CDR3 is CASSFGGQGNSGGQFF. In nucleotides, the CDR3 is TGCGCCAGCAGCTTCGGGGGACAGGGGAATTCGGGTGGGCAGTTCTTC.

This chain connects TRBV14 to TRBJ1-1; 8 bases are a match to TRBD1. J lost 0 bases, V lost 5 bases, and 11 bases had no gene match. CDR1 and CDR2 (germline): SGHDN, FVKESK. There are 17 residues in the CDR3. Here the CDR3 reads CASSKIQGALVNTEAFF. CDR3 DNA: TGTGCCAGCAGCAAAATCCAGGGGGCCTTAGTGAACACTGAAGCTTTCTTT.

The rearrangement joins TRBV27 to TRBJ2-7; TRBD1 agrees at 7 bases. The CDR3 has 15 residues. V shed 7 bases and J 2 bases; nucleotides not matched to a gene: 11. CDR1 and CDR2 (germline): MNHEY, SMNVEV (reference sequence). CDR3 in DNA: TGTGCCAGCACAATGAGAAGACAGGGCGCCTACGAGCAGTACTTC. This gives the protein CASTMRRQGAYEQYF.

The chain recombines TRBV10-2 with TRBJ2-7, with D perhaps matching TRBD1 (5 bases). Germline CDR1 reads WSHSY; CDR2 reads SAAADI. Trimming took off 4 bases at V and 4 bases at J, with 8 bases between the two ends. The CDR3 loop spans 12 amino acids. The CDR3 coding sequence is TGCGCCAGCAGTGGTCAGGGTTACGAGCAGTACTTC. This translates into CASSGQGYEQYF.

The CDR3 DNA reads as TGTGCCAGCAGCTTAGTGCCTGATTCACCCCTCCACTTT. Amino acid sequence: CASSLVPDSPLHF. The chain carries TRBV7-9 and TRBJ1-6; D is undetermined. Germline values: CDR1 SEHNR, CDR2 FQNEAQ (reference sequence). The CDR3 consists of 13 residues. Deletions cut 1 base from V and 8 bases from J, with 6 bases between.

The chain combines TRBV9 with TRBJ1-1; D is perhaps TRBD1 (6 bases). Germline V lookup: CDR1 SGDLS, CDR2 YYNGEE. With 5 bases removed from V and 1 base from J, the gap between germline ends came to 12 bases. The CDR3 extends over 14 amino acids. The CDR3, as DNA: TGTGCCAGCAGGGGACGGGGGGCGAACACTGAAGCTTTCTTT. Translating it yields CASRGRGANTEAFF.

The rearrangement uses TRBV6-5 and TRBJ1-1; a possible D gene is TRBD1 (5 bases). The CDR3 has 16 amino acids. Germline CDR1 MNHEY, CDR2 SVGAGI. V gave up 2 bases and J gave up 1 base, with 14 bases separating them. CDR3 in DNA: TGTGCCAGCAGTTACGACGGCAGGGAGGGGAACACTGAAGCTTTCTTT. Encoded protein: CASSYDGREGNTEAFF.

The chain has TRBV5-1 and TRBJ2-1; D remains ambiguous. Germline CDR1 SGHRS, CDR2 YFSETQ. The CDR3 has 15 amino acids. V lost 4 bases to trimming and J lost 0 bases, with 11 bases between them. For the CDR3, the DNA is TGCGCCAGCAGCGTTTACTCTAGCTCCTACAATGAGCAGTTCTTC. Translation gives CASSVYSSSYNEQFF.

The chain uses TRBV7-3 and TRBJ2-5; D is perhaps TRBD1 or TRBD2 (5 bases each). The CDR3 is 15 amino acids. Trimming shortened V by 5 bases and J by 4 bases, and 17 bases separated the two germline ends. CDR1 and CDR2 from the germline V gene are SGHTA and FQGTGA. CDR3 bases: TGTGCCAGCAGCGCAACCTCCGGGACCGGAGAGACCCAGTACTTC. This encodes CASSATSGTGETQYF.

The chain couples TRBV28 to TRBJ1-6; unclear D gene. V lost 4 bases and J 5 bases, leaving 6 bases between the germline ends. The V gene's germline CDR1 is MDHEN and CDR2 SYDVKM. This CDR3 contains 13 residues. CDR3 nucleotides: TGTGCCAGCAGTTGGCAGGATAATTCACCCCTCCACTTT. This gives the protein CASSWQDNSPLHF.

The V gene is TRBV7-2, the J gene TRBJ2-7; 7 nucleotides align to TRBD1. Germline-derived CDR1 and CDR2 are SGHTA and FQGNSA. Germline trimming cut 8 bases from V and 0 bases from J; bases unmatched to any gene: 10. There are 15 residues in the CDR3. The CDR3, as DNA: TGTGCCAGCGGAGAACCGGGACAGCCCTCCTACGAGCAGTACTTC. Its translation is CASGEPGQPSYEQYF.

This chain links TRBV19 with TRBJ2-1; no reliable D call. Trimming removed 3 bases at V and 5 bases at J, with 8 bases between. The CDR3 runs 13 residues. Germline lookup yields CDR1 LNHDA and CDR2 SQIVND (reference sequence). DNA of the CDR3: TGTGCCAGTAGTATCAAGGTGAACAATGAGCAGTTCTTC. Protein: CASSIKVNNEQFF.

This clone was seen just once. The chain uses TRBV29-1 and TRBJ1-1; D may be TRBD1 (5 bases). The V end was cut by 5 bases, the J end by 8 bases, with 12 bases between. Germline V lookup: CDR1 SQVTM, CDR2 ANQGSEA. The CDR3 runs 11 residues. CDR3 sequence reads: CSVMTVAEAFF. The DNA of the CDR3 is TGCAGCGTTATGACAGTCGCGGAAGCTTTCTTT.

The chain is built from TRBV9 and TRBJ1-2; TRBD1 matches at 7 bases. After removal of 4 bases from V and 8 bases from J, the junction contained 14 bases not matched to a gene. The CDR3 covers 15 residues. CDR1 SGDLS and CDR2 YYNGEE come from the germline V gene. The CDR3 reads CASSISDRAREGYTF. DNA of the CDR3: TGTGCCAGCAGCATATCCGACAGGGCGCGAGAGGGCTACACCTTC.

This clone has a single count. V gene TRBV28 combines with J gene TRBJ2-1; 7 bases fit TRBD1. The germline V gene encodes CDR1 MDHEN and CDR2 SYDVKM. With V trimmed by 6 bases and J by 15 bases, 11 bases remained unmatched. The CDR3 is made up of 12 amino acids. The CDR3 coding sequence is TGTGCCAGCAGCCAGAAGGACAGGTTGGCGTTCTTC. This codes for CASSQKDRLAFF.

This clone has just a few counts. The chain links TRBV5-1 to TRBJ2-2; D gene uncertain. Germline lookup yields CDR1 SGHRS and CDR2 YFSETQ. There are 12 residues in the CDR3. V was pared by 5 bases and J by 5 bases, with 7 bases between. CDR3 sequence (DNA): TGCGCCAGCAGGATAGAGACCGGGGAGCTGTTTTTT. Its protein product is CASRIETGELFF.